What follows describes a single TCR beta chain. The data derive from a study of blood T cells in healthy people across ages. The overall study: Capturing about one barcoded beta molecule per two T cells was achieved by template switching.

This CDR3 contains 12 residues. Per germline, CDR1 SQVTM and CDR2 ANQGSEA. The V end was cut by 6 bases, the J end by 2 bases, with 11 bases between. Combining a sample-barcoded 5' primer with a J-beta primer mix, a second PCR ran for about 7 to 11 cycles. CDR3-containing paired-end reads numbered at least 2.5 million in each sample. TCRdb itself ran the 5' RACE reads through MiXCR, one entry per CDR3 protein. This sample has around 1.5 million distinct CDR3 sequences; around 55% occur once, and the top ten carry 5.5% to 8%. The sequenced material came from blood. The chain employs TRBV29-1 and TRBJ2-7, with TRBD2 as a possible D gene (5 bases). This TCR came from a man between 18 and 35 years old in good health. CDR3 loop: CSVQQRTYEQYF. The DNA for the CDR3 is TGCAGCGTACAGCAGCGGACCTACGAGCAGTACTTC.